The subject of this entry is one TCR beta chain. The sample belongs to a study of cytomegalovirus exposure and HLA in healthy donors. Trimming took 7 bases from V and 3 from J; bases not matched to a gene: 7. Germline loops: CDR1 SGHDT, CDR2 YYEEEE. The CDR3 length is 14 residues. Both 60 Vbeta primers and 13 Jbeta primers went into the PCR. Repertoires were generated with immunoSEQ multiplex PCR, while TCRdb's copy carries only in-frame clones and drops some. Of 80,000 to 100,000 clones in the sample, roughly 73% were seen once. The sequence came from a man between 40 and 49 years old in good health and CMV-seronegative. Sequenced input: PBMCs. The genes are TRBV5-6 and TRBJ2-5; 9 positions agree with TRBD2. The CDR3 is CASLAGGLEETQYF. In nucleotides, the CDR3 is TGTGCCAGCCTGGCGGGGGGGCTCGAAGAGACCCAGTACTTC.